One sample yielded the 7 T cell receptor beta chains listed below, sequenced in a study of radiotherapy plus CTLA-4 blockade in lung cancer. Repertoires were generated with immunoSEQ multiplex PCR, while TCRdb's copy carries only in-frame clones and drops some. Here the sample spans 81,000 or so clones, roughly 86% being singletons. Here the sequenced sample was peripheral blood, taken from a patient treated with radiotherapy plus ipilimumab. The receptors derive from a human donor with non-small cell lung cancer who had stable disease on radiotherapy plus ipilimumab.

This clone has a handful of counts. The chain couples TRBV19 to TRBJ2-2; D possibly corresponds to TRBD2 (7 bases). The CDR3 spans 17 residues. V was cut by 4 bases and J by 4 bases, with 19 bases left in between. The V gene's germline CDR1 is LNHDA and CDR2 SQIVND (reference sequence). CDR3 nucleotide sequence: TGTGCCAGTAGTAACCCGGGGGGCGCGTCGTCCACCGGGGAGCTGTTTTTT. Translating gives CASSNPGGASSTGELFF.

The chain carries TRBV19 and TRBJ1-6, with D tentatively TRBD1 (5 bases). The CDR3 loop spans 14 amino acids. Germline values: CDR1 LNHDA, CDR2 SQIVND (reference sequence). The V end was cut by 8 bases, the J end by 7 bases, with 15 bases between. This chain's CDR3 is CASRRDNGNSPLHF. Written as DNA, the CDR3 is TGTGCCAGTCGCAGGGATAATGGGAATTCACCCCTCCACTTT.

The chain uses TRBV11-2 and TRBJ2-7, with D tentatively TRBD1 (6 bases). CDR1 is SGHAT and CDR2 is FQNNGV in the germline V gene. The CDR3 is 15 amino acids. The V end was cut by 5 bases, the J end by 5 bases, with 19 bases between. The CDR3 DNA follows: TGTGCCAGCAGCCCCTCCACAGGGATGGGTAACGAGCAGTACTTC. It translates to CASSPSTGMGNEQYF. The entire variable domain, with the rest obtained from reference TRBV11-2 and TRBJ2-7, is as follows: EAGVAQSPRYKIIEKRQSVAFWCNPISGHATLYWYQQILGQGPKLLIQFQNNGVVDDSQLPKDRFSAERLKGVDSTLKIQPAKLEDSAVYLCASSPSTGMGNEQYFGPGTRLTVT.

The J gene is TRBJ2-3, the V gene TRBV5-1; 10 bases are shared with TRBD2. J was trimmed by 2 bases and V by 5 bases; bases with no gene match: 8. The CDR3 is made up of 16 amino acids. Germline V gene lookup returns CDR1 SGHRS and CDR2 YFSETQ. DNA for the CDR3: TGCGCCAGCAGTCTTACTAGCGGGATAAACACAGATACGCAGTATTTT. As protein: CASSLTSGINTDTQYF. The full variable domain, with the rest looked up from reference TRBV5-1 and TRBJ2-3, is KAGVTQTPRYLIKTRGQQVTLSCSPISGHRSVSWYQQTPGQGLQFLFEYFSETQRNKGNFPGRFSGRQFSNSRSEMNVSTLELGDSALYLCASSLTSGINTDTQYFGPGTRLTVL.

The V gene is TRBV19, the J gene TRBJ1-3; D gene unclear. Germline V CDR1 and CDR2: LNHDA, SQIVND (reference sequence). This CDR3 has 13 residues. The germline V and J ends were trimmed by 5 bases and 1 base, with 6 bases remaining between them. The CDR3 loop is CASSVISGNTIYF. As DNA, the CDR3 is TGTGCCAGTAGTGTAATATCTGGAAACACCATATATTTT.

V is TRBV29-1 and J is TRBJ1-5; 7 bases agree with TRBD1. This CDR3 contains 13 residues. The germline V gene encodes CDR1 SQVTM and CDR2 ANQGSEA. With 6 bases clipped from V and 6 bases from J, the junction kept 8 bases outside the gene matches. The DNA for the CDR3 is TGCAGCGTGTCCCAGGGGGGGTCTCAGCCCCAGCATTTT. Encoded protein: CSVSQGGSQPQHF.

The chain uses TRBV11-2 and TRBJ2-2, with 9 bases fitting TRBD2. The CDR3 extends over 15 amino acids. The germline CDR1 and CDR2 sequences are SGHAT and FQNNGV. V gave up 5 bases and J gave up 3 bases; unmatched junction bases: 4. Here the CDR3 DNA reads TGTGCCAGCAGCCTGACTAGCGGTCACACCGGGGAGCTGTTTTTT. This encodes CASSLTSGHTGELFF.